The present T cell receptor (beta chain) was sequenced within a study of shared clonotypes between healthy human individuals. Study summary: Three CD4 naive, three CD4 memory, two CD8 naive and one CD8 memory plate were used per donor. Overall study results and limits: The study drew on few donors, limiting represented genetic and exposure-history diversity. In four donors, around 4.8% of naive CD4 clonotypes appeared in common.

Nashville, Tennessee was home to all donors, each a Caucasian adult. Of note for this clone: Its antigen is not identified.

The CDR3 consists of 13 residues. Per germline, CDR1 WSHSY and CDR2 SAAADI. The V gene lost 6 bases and the J gene lost 7 bases, with 16 bases spanning the gap. Profiled with immunoSEQ multiplex PCR; TCRdb holds only in-frame clones, not every one. The sample lists 2 million to 2.5 million clones; approximately 95% were seen once. The clonotype comes from a man aged 18-30 years in good health. Sequenced: naive CD4+ T cells sorted from blood. Noted subset: CD45RA+ positively selected. This chain links TRBV10-2 with TRBJ2-7, with D tentatively TRBD2 (5 bases). The CDR3 spells CASRTLGSGEQYF. The DNA for the CDR3 is TGCGCCAGCAGGACACTCGGGTCGGGGGAGCAGTACTTC.